Given below is one TCR beta chain in context. Its antigen is currently unknown. A much larger clone sits a single nucleotide away, making a read error possible. This CDR3 spans 11 amino acids. Trimming took off 5 bases at V and 3 bases at J, with 8 bases between the two ends. Germline CDR1 is GTSNPN and CDR2 is SVGIG (reference sequence). The sample comes from a study of shared clonotypes between healthy human individuals. Study conclusions and caveats: Sequencing depth was expected to influence donor clonotype sharing.

Every immunoSEQ plate was one replicate of a subset's evenly spread DNA. TCRdb keeps only in-frame clones here, not all; method: immunoSEQ multiplex PCR. The data show fewer than 650,000 clones, with 76% seen just once and 10% to 15% held by the top ten. The TCR was taken from a woman in her 40s in good health. Some clones in this sample may be carry-over from other donors' samples. V is TRBV30 and J is TRBJ2-7; tentative D call: TRBD1 (5 bases). Source material: PBMCs. In DNA, the CDR3 is TGTGCCTGGGCAGGGAACTACGAGCAGTACTTC. Protein sequence: CAWAGNYEQYF.